The clone carrying this TCR beta chain was counted a few times. The antigen is unknown. The sample is drawn from a study of cytomegalovirus exposure and HLA in healthy donors. Researchers ran the PCR with 60 Vbeta and 13 Jbeta primers. Sequencing used immunoSEQ multiplex PCR; TCRdb keeps in-frame clones, though not all of them. The sample carries 150,000 to 200,000 clones, roughly 70% recorded once. Overall study results and limits: Cytomegalovirus status, reportedly, was diagnosed with high specificity and sensitivity by the classifier. In a later analysis, V- and J-gene trimming of beta chains associated with a DCLRE1C missense variant, replicated independently. Confirmation in vitro established that three CMV-associated chains were specific for CMV antigens. Later work showed greater clonal expansion in HLA-associated TCR beta chains than in equally common others.

This CDR3 is 13 amino acids long. Germline-derived CDR1 and CDR2 are SGHRS and YFSETQ. J was trimmed by 2 bases and V by 4 bases; bases with no gene match: 3. The TCR comes from a young man in good health and CMV-seropositive. Sequencing was carried out using PBMCs. The chain couples TRBV5-1 to TRBJ2-7, with TRBD1 matching over 7 bases. The CDR3 reads CASSRDSPYEQYF. In nucleotides, the CDR3 is TGCGCCAGCAGCCGGGACAGCCCCTACGAGCAGTACTTC.